This T cell receptor (beta chain) emerged from a study of T cell changes during pregnancy in multiple sclerosis. Germline CDR1 MNHEY, CDR2 SMNVEV (reference sequence). The CDR3 totals 13 residues. V shed 6 bases and J shed 7 bases, with 16 bases lying between them. This table comes from immunoSEQ multiplex PCR, and its TCRdb copy is limited to in-frame clones, with some not included. The sample holds 55,000 to 80,000 clones, roughly 90% seen once. The V call is TRBV27, the J call TRBJ2-7; D not resolved. Sequenced material: peripheral blood, taken after pregnancy. The sequence came from a female donor in good health, enrolled as a control in a pregnancy study. The CDR3 loop is CASSLTQAREQYF. CDR3 nucleotides: TGTGCCAGCAGCTTAACCCAGGCGAGAGAGCAGTACTTC.